Following are 32 T cell receptor beta chains from one sample sequenced in a study of blood T cell repertoires in COVID-19. Produced via immunoSEQ multiplex PCR; TCRdb's table is partial and in-frame only. The sample has about 120,000 clones, about 80% seen once; the top ten hold almost 4%. Sequences were obtained from peripheral blood. The receptors stem from a woman of 80 years or more with acute or convalescent COVID-19.

The chain links TRBV4-1 to TRBJ2-3; 7 bases match TRBD1. CDR1 MGHRA and CDR2 YSYEKL come from the germline V gene. With V trimmed by 4 bases and J by 6 bases, 7 bases remained unmatched. The CDR3 covers 14 residues. The CDR3 spells CASSPTGNLDTQYF. CDR3 nucleotides: TGCGCCAGCAGCCCGACAGGGAATTTGGATACGCAGTATTTT.

This clone has a handful of counts. The rearrangement uses TRBV18 and TRBJ2-1; possible D gene TRBD1, 6 bases. The CDR3 extends over 15 amino acids. The V end was cut by 2 bases, the J end by 1 base, with 9 bases between. The germline V gene has CDR1 KGHSH and CDR2 LQKENI. CDR3 loop: CASSPTQGSYNEQFF. The DNA of the CDR3 is TGTGCCAGCTCACCAACGCAGGGGTCCTACAATGAGCAGTTCTTC.

This chain joins TRBV12-3 or TRBV12-4 and TRBJ2-1, with D unresolved. This CDR3 region has 12 residues. Trimming removed 4 bases at V and 3 bases at J, with 4 bases between. The CDR3 DNA is TGTGCCAGCAGTTACAGCTACAATGAGCAGTTCTTC. Its translation is CASSYSYNEQFF.

The chain links TRBV19 to TRBJ2-1; maybe TRBD1 (5 bases). The CDR3 runs 13 residues. Between the trimmed V and J ends, which lost 5 bases and 4 bases, there was a span of 9 bases. Germline CDR1 LNHDA, CDR2 SQIVND (reference sequence). The CDR3 DNA is TGTGCCAGTAGTGGTCAGGGATACAATGAGCAGTTCTTC. This translates into CASSGQGYNEQFF.

V is TRBV9 and J is TRBJ1-1; D may be TRBD1 (6 bases). The V end lost 4 bases, the J end lost 1 base, and 11 bases lay between the germline ends. This CDR3 contains 14 residues. CDR1 is SGDLS and CDR2 is YYNGEE in the germline V gene. CDR3 in DNA: TGTGCCAGCAGCCCCCGACAGGAGAACACTGAAGCTTTCTTT. Translated, it gives CASSPRQENTEAFF. Filled out from reference TRBV9 and TRBJ1-1, the complete variable domain reads DSGVTQTPKHLITATGQRVTLRCSPRSGDLSVYWYQQSLDQGLQFLIQYYNGEERAKGNILERFSAQQFPDLHSELNLSSLELGDSALYFCASSPRQENTEAFFGQGTRLTVV.

The chain is built from TRBV12-2 and TRBJ2-2; the table's D gene call, TRBD1, was not cross checked with the DNA. TRBV12-2 is a pseudogene segment. The CDR3 is 21 residues long. CDR3 sequence (DNA): TGTGCAAGTCGCTTCCCATTTCCGGGACAGGCGCCACTTAGGAACACCGGGGAGCTGTTTTTT. As protein: CASRFPFPGQAPLRNTGELFF.

The rearrangement links TRBV3-1 (or the pseudogene TRBV3-2) to TRBJ2-3, with 11 bases identical to TRBD2. The CDR3 consists of 16 residues. CDR1 and CDR2 from the germline V gene are LGHDT and YNNKEL (reference sequence). Trimming removed 3 bases from V and 6 bases from J; junction bases left unmatched: 8. The CDR3 reads CASSHLSGRAGDTQYF. CDR3 sequence (DNA): TGTGCCAGCAGCCACCTTAGCGGGAGGGCCGGCGATACGCAGTATTTT.

The V and J genes are TRBV7-2 and TRBJ2-2; 12 positions agree with TRBD2. Germline CDR1 reads SGHTA; CDR2 reads FQGNSA. This CDR3 spans 18 amino acids. The V gene end was trimmed by 6 bases and the J gene end by 0 bases; junction bases not matched to a gene: 8. The CDR3 DNA reads TGTGCCAGCAGGCCCGGGACTAGCGGGCACGCGAACACCGGGGAGCTGTTTTTT. Translating it yields CASRPGTSGHANTGELFF.

This clone was picked up one time. The V gene is TRBV27, the J gene TRBJ2-1, with 10 bases that match TRBD1. The junction had 12 bases not matched to a gene; V was cut back by 6 bases and J by 7 bases. Germline lookup yields CDR1 MNHEY and CDR2 SMNVEV (reference sequence). This CDR3 has 16 residues. CDR3 protein: CASRITIWTGGNEQFF. CDR3 DNA: TGTGCCAGCAGAATAACCATCTGGACAGGGGGGAATGAGCAGTTCTTC.

This chain connects TRBV12-3 or TRBV12-4 to TRBJ1-2, with D uncertain. The CDR3 contains 11 residues. V gave up 5 bases and J gave up 8 bases, with 9 bases separating them. The CDR3 nucleotides read TGTGCCAGCAGTCCGGGGTGGGGCTACACCTTC. Translation gives CASSPGWGYTF.

This clone was found a few times. Here the CDR3 reads CAWLIRAGTDTQYF. In DNA, the CDR3 is TGTGCCTGGCTCATAAGAGCTGGCACAGATACGCAGTATTTT. This sequence joins TRBV30 and TRBJ2-3, with D unclear. Per germline, CDR1 GTSNPN and CDR2 SVGIG (reference sequence). The V end was cut by 5 bases, the J end by 1 base, with 13 bases between. CDR3 length equals 14 residues.

The V call is TRBV7-3, the J call TRBJ2-5, with D possibly being TRBD1 (6 bases). The CDR3 runs 13 residues. In germline, CDR1 is SGHTA, CDR2 FQGTGA. V dropped 5 bases and J dropped 2 bases, with 9 bases sitting between them. DNA for the CDR3: TGTGCCAGCAGCCCCGGACAGCAAGAGACCCAGTACTTC. Its protein is CASSPGQQETQYF.

V and J are TRBV2 and TRBJ2-3, with a possible D match to TRBD2 (7 bases). Germline CDR1 reads SNHLY; CDR2 reads FYNNEI. V lost 7 bases and J lost 2, with 13 bases in between. The CDR3 loop spans 14 amino acids. The CDR3 here is CASILGGATDTQYF. CDR3 nucleotide sequence: TGTGCCAGCATCCTTGGGGGGGCCACAGATACGCAGTATTTT.

This clone has just one count. V is TRBV29-1 and J is TRBJ1-1; 7 positions match TRBD1. The junction had 6 bases not matched to a gene; V was cut back by 7 bases and J by 1 base. This CDR3 is built from 13 residues. The germline V gene has CDR1 SQVTM and CDR2 ANQGSEA. The CDR3 protein is CSGRQGGNTEAFF. The CDR3 DNA reads TGCAGCGGCAGACAGGGAGGGAACACTGAAGCTTTCTTT.

CDR3 sequence: CASSRSGEGYGYTF. The CDR3 DNA follows: TGTGCCAGCAGCCGATCAGGGGAGGGGTATGGCTACACCTTC. This chain joins TRBV3-1 (or the pseudogene TRBV3-2) and TRBJ1-2; weak D call: TRBD1 (6 bases). The CDR3 loop spans 14 amino acids. Germline lookup yields CDR1 LGHDT and CDR2 YNNKEL (reference sequence). V was clipped by 4 bases and J by 5 bases, with 14 bases between them.

This chain joins TRBV2 and TRBJ2-7, with D perhaps TRBD1 (5 bases). Germline V gene lookup returns CDR1 SNHLY and CDR2 FYNNEI. The germline V and J ends were trimmed by 8 bases and 3 bases, with 8 bases remaining between them. The CDR3 is made up of 11 amino acids. This CDR3 is CASGQGYEQYF. For the CDR3, the DNA is TGTGCCAGCGGCCAGGGCTACGAGCAGTACTTC.

The chain carries TRBV28 and TRBJ2-3, with D tentatively TRBD2 (5 bases). V lost 2 bases to trimming and J lost 4 bases, with 10 bases between them. The CDR3 length is 14 residues. Germline lookup yields CDR1 MDHEN and CDR2 SYDVKM. CDR3 protein: CASSLSLASDTQYF. For the CDR3, the DNA is TGTGCCAGCAGTTTAAGTCTAGCTTCAGATACGCAGTATTTT. Based on the CDR3 plus reference TRBV28 and TRBJ2-3, the full variable domain is DVKVTQSSRYLVKRTGEKVFLECVQDMDHENMFWYRQDPGLGLRLIYFSYDVKMKEKGDIPEGYSVSREKKERFSLILESASTNQTSMYLCASSLSLASDTQYFGPGTRLTVL.

The chain's CDR3 is CASSTGISGNTIYF. The CDR3 nucleotides read TGTGCCAGCTCCACAGGGATTTCTGGAAACACCATATATTTT. The chain couples TRBV7-8 to TRBJ1-3; D is possibly TRBD1 (6 bases). The V gene's germline CDR1 is SGHVS and CDR2 FQNEAQ. CDR3 length equals 14 residues. The V end was cut by 8 bases, the J end by 1 base, with 12 bases between.

The rearrangement uses TRBV7-3 and TRBJ2-1, with a weak D call TRBD2 (6 bases). V was trimmed by 2 bases and J by 2 bases, leaving 10 bases between them. Germline CDR1 SGHTA, CDR2 FQGTGA. This CDR3 contains 15 residues. CDR3: CASSLAGNPYNEQFF. For the CDR3, the DNA is TGTGCCAGCAGCTTAGCGGGAAACCCCTACAATGAGCAGTTCTTC. The complete variable domain, with remaining parts taken from reference TRBV7-3 and TRBJ2-1, reads GAGVSQTPSNKVTEKGKYVELRCDPISGHTALYWYRQSLGQGPEFLIYFQGTGAADDSGLPNDRFFAVRPEGSVSTLKIQRTERGDSAVYLCASSLAGNPYNEQFFGPGTRLTVL.

The chain carries TRBV6-2 or TRBV6-3 and TRBJ1-2; D unresolved. The CDR3 covers 13 residues. The V gene lost 4 bases and the J gene lost 8 bases, with 14 bases spanning the gap. Germline V lookup: CDR1 MNHEY, CDR2 SVGEGT. The chain's CDR3 is CASSFRLGNGYTF. The CDR3 DNA reads TGTGCCAGCAGTTTCAGGTTAGGTAACGGCTACACCTTC.

V is TRBV5-8 and J is TRBJ1-5; 7 bases agree with TRBD1. V was clipped by 4 bases and J by 5 bases; unmatched bases: 6. The germline V gene has CDR1 SGHTS and CDR2 YDEGEE. The CDR3 extends over 14 amino acids. The DNA of the CDR3 is TGTGCCAGCAGCCGCGACAGGGCGGATCAGCCCCAGCATTTT. Protein product: CASSRDRADQPQHF.

The gene calls are TRBV18 and TRBJ1-1, with D possibly matching TRBD1 (5 bases). The CDR3 extends over 14 amino acids. Looked up from germline, CDR1 is KGHSH and CDR2 is LQKENI. The V end lost 3 bases, the J end lost 1 base, and 9 bases lay between the germline ends. The CDR3 here is CASSPVGQNTEAFF. The CDR3 DNA reads as TGTGCCAGCTCACCCGTCGGACAGAACACTGAAGCTTTCTTT.

The rearrangement links TRBV4-3 to TRBJ2-7; tentative D call: TRBD2 (6 bases). CDR1 LGHNA and CDR2 YSLEER come from the germline V gene. The V gene lost 5 bases and the J gene lost 2 bases, with 13 bases spanning the gap. The CDR3 contains 14 residues. The CDR3 spells CASSLYGGPYEQYF. The CDR3 DNA reads TGCGCCAGCAGCTTGTACGGGGGACCCTACGAGCAGTACTTC.

The chain combines TRBV6-1 with TRBJ1-1, with 7 bases matching TRBD1. The trim removed 3 bases at V and 0 bases at J, leaving 1 base unmatched. Germline CDR1 MNHNS, CDR2 SASEGT. The CDR3 is made up of 14 amino acids. CDR3 protein: CASSEGQMNTEAFF. CDR3 nucleotide sequence: TGTGCCAGCAGTGAGGGACAGATGAACACTGAAGCTTTCTTT.

This sequence joins TRBV30 and TRBJ1-6; tentative D call: TRBD1 (5 bases). Germline V gene data show CDR1 as GTSNPN and CDR2 as SVGIG (reference sequence). V was trimmed by 0 bases and J by 7 bases, leaving 7 bases between them. This CDR3 is built from 13 residues. CDR3 sequence: CAWSVGVNSPLHF. As DNA, the CDR3 is TGTGCCTGGAGTGTAGGGGTCAATTCACCCCTCCACTTT.

The sample holds a few counts of this clone. Additional DNA sequences in this sample encode the identical CDR3. The V and J genes are TRBV29-1 and TRBJ1-1, with D unclear. Germline V gene lookup returns CDR1 SQVTM and CDR2 ANQGSEA. CDR3 length: 13 amino acids. Trimming stripped 2 bases from V and 1 base from J, with 8 bases between. The DNA for the CDR3 is TGCAGCGTTGAAACTGGTGGGAACACTGAAGCTTTCTTT. Its translation is CSVETGGNTEAFF.

The DNA of the CDR3 is TGTGCCAGCAGCTTGGGACTCCCGGGAACCGGGGAGCTGTTTTTT. Translating it yields CASSLGLPGTGELFF. The chain carries TRBV9 and TRBJ2-2; D perhaps matches TRBD2 (6 bases). Germline CDR1 reads SGDLS; CDR2 reads YYNGEE. The V end lost 4 bases, the J end lost 5 bases, and 15 bases lay between the germline ends. The CDR3 covers 15 residues.

The V and J genes are TRBV29-1 and TRBJ1-1, with D perhaps TRBD1 (5 bases). The CDR3 spans 12 residues. V was shortened by 6 bases and J by 0 bases, with 8 bases between the two germline ends. Germline lookup yields CDR1 SQVTM and CDR2 ANQGSEA. CDR3 in amino acids: CSVGHMNTEAFF. The DNA for the CDR3 is TGCAGCGTGGGGCACATGAACACTGAAGCTTTCTTT. The entire variable domain, with the rest obtained from reference TRBV29-1 and TRBJ1-1, is as follows: SAVISQKPSRDICQRGTSLTIQCQVDSQVTMMFWYRQQPGQSLTLIATANQGSEATYESGFVIDKFPISRPNLTFSTLTVSNMSPEDSSIYLCSVGHMNTEAFFGQGTRLTVV.

The rearrangement joins TRBV5-4 to TRBJ1-2; 7 bases are a match to TRBD1. CDR1 and CDR2 from the germline V gene are SGHNT and YYREEE (reference sequence). The length of the CDR3 is 13 residues. Unmatched junction bases numbered 7, after V lost 4 bases and J lost 7 bases. CDR3 bases: TGTGCCAGCAGCCGACAGGGAGCTTTTGGCTACACCTTC. Protein: CASSRQGAFGYTF. Full variable domain (remainder filled in from reference TRBV5-4 and TRBJ1-2): ETGVTQSPTHLIKTRGQQVTLRCSSQSGHNTVSWYQQALGQGPQFIFQYYREEENGRGNFPPRFSGLQFPNYSSELNVNALELDDSALYLCASSRQGAFGYTFGSGTRLTVV.

The chain employs TRBV7-3 and TRBJ2-7; perhaps TRBD2 as D (6 bases). Germline V lookup: CDR1 SGHTA, CDR2 FQGTGA. V was trimmed by 4 bases and J by 7 bases, leaving 14 bases between them. The CDR3 has 13 residues. CDR3 protein: CASSSRREGEQYF. CDR3 coding DNA: TGTGCCAGCAGCTCAAGGAGGGAAGGGGAGCAGTACTTC.

This chain connects TRBV5-1 to TRBJ2-1, with 9 bases lining up with TRBD2. The CDR3 length is 15 residues. V dropped 2 bases and J dropped 8; count of bases not matched to a gene: 8. Per germline, CDR1 SGHRS and CDR2 YFSETQ. Here the CDR3 DNA reads TGCGCCAGCAGCTTAAAGCGGGAGGTCGGCGATGAGCAGTTCTTC. Protein product: CASSLKREVGDEQFF.

The chain couples TRBV7-8 to TRBJ2-3; D is unclear. Trimming pared 5 bases from V and 0 bases from J, leaving 12 bases between. The CDR3 extends over 15 amino acids. CDR1 SGHVS and CDR2 FQNEAQ come from the germline V gene. CDR3 bases: TGTGCCAGCAGCCAATTCAGTGCTAGCACAGATACGCAGTATTTT. It encodes CASSQFSASTDTQYF.